The present T cell receptor (beta chain) was sequenced within a study of CXCR4 blockade with PD-1 therapy in pancreatic cancer (dated by TCRdb to the late 2010s). Study-wide context: Multiplex immunohistochemistry and TCRbeta immunosequencing of resected pancreatic ductal adenocarcinoma were combined in the study with ex vivo slice culture in which PD-1 and CXCR4 blockade were tested. To assess intratumoral heterogeneity, two geographically distinct regions from each of several tumors were TCR-sequenced.

This clone was seen only a few times. The antigen it binds to is not known. Per-base qualities were not stored, and no clone one base away is much larger. The patients who supplied the archived tumor blocks had received no neoadjuvant therapy before resection. For the preserved-tissue arm, the study drew on 30 to 35 surgical resection samples taken from some 25 pancreatic ductal adenocarcinoma patients who had not been treated previously. DNA for the resection arm was extracted from ten 5-micron curls of FFPE tumor lying next to the multiplex immunohistochemistry slide. Using the immunoSEQ Assay at Adaptive Biotechnologies, the researchers immunosequenced TCRbeta CDR3 regions from the extracted DNA. Turning to the authors' computational methods: To measure the absolute abundance of each unique TCRbeta CDR3, the sequences were collapsed and filtered. Clonality was calculated as 1 minus Pielou's evenness, using only productive in-frame rearrangements. For regional overlap, the top 100 nucleotide rearrangements were followed across paired samples, and the Morisita index was used to compare paired samples against unrelated samples. The immunoSEQ Rearrangement Details tool was used to assess convergence of nucleotide rearrangements onto identical amino acid sequences. TCRdb limited this immuneACCESS table to in-frame rearrangements with V and J called. A share of clones is missing; checked studies link under half to unresolved V genes, and the rest is unexplained. V and J calls and clone size come straight from that table; D and trimming were deduced from the DNA. The sample table holds a few thousand clones, of which roughly 57% were seen once. The top ten clonotypes cover about 13% of the sample.

Via the germline V gene, CDR1 is MNHGY and CDR2 SAAAGT. CDR3 length: 15 amino acids, cysteine to phenylalanine. Only the CDR3 DNA stays, 45 bases, in frame from base 1. V and J are trimmed by 7 bases and 2 bases, and the gene matches miss 8 bases of the junction. Points the paper makes about the study in general: Because only TCRbeta chains were sequenced, true antigen-specificity overlap among the convergent dominant clones remained unconfirmed, awaiting paired alpha-beta single-cell sequencing. A strong correlation was found between amino acid clone frequency and the number of distinct nucleotide rearrangements encoding each amino acid clone, suggesting convergent selection by common tumor antigens. Tumors showed clonal expansion, with mean productive clonality 0.14 versus 0.05 in healthy blood, but clonality did not correlate with survival.

Sequencing was carried out using tumor tissue. This receptor was identified in a human donor with pancreatic ductal adenocarcinoma. The sequence is built from TRBV6-8 and TRBJ2-1; a stretch of 7 junction bases matches TRBD2. The CDR3 corresponds to CASIRAGTTYNEQFF. The nucleotides read TGTGCCAGCATTCGGGCAGGGACTACCTACAATGAGCAGTTCTTC.